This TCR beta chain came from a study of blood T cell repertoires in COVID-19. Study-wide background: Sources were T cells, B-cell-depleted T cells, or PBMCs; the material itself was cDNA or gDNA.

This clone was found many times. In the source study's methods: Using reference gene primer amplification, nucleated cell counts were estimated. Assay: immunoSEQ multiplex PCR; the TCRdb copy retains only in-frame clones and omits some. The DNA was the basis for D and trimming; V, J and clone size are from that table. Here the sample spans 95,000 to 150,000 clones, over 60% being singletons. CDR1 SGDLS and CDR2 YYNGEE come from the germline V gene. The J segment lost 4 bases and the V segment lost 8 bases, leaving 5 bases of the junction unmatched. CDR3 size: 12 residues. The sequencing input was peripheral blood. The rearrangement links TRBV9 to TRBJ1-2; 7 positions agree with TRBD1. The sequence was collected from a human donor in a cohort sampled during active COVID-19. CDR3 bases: TGTGCCAGTAGAGGGGACAGCTATGGCTACACCTTC. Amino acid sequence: CASRGDSYGYTF.